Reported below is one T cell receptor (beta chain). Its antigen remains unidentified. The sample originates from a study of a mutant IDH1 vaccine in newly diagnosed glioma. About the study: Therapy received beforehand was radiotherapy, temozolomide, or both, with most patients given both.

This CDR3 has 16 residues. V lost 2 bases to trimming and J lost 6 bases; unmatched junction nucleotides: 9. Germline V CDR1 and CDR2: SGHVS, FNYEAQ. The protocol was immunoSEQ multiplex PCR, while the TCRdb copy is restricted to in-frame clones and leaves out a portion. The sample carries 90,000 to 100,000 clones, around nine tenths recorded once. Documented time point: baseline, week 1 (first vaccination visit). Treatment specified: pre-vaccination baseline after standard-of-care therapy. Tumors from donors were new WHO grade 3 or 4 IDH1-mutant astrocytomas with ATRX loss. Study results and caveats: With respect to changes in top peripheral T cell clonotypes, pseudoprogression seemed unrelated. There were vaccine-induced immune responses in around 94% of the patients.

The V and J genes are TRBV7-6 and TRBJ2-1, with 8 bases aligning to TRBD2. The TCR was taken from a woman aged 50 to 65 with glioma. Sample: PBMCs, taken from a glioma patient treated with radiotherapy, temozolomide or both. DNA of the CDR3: TGTGCCAGCAGCTTAATCCGACGGACTAGCACCAATGAGCAGTTCTTC. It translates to CASSLIRRTSTNEQFF.